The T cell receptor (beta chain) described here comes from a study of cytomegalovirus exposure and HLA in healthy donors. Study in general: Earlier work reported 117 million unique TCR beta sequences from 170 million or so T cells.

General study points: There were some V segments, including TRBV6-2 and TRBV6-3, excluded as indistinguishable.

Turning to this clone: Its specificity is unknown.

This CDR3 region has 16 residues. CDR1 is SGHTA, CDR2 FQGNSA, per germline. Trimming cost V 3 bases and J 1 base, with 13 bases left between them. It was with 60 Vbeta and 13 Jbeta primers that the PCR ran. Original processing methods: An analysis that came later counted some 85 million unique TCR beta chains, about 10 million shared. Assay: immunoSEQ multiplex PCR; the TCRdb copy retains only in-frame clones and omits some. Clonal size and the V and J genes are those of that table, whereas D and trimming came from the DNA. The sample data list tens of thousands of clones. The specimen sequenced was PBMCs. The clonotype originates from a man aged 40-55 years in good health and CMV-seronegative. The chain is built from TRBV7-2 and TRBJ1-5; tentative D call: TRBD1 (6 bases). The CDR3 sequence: CASSFSGTSSNQPQHF. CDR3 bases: TGTGCCAGCAGCTTCTCCGGGACAAGCAGCAATCAGCCCCAGCATTTT.